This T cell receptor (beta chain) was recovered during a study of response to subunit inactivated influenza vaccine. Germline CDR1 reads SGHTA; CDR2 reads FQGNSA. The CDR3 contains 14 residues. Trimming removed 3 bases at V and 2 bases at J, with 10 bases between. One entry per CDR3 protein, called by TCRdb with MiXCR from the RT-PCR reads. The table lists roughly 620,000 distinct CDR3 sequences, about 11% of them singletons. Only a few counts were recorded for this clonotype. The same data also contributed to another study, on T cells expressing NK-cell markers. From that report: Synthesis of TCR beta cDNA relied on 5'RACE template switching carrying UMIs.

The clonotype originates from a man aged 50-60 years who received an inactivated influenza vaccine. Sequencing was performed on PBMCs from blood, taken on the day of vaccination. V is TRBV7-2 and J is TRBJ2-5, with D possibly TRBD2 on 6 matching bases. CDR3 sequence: CASSFAGYQETQYF. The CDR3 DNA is TGTGCCAGCAGCTTCGCGGGGTATCAAGAGACCCAGTACTTC.